The 5 T cell receptor beta chains presented below share a single source sample, sequenced in a study of cytotoxic CD8 clonotypes in ibrutinib-treated CLL. Sequencing was performed with immunoSEQ multiplex PCR; in TCRdb, only in-frame clones are kept and a portion is missing. The table has around 250,000 clones, 70% seen once; the top ten hold 15%. Sequencing was performed on PBMCs, taken after 24 months of ibrutinib treatment. These receptors came from a human donor with chronic lymphocytic leukemia.

This clone has only a few counts. V gene TRBV30 combines with J gene TRBJ1-2; possibly TRBD1 for D (6 bases). This CDR3 has 11 amino acids. Trimming pared 7 bases from V and 4 bases from J, leaving 10 bases between. Germline CDR1 is GTSNPN and CDR2 is SVGIG (reference sequence). The CDR3 region is CAYGGGYGYTF. CDR3 in DNA: TGTGCCTACGGAGGGGGCTATGGCTACACCTTC. Together with reference TRBV30 and TRBJ1-2, the CDR3 gives the full variable domain: SQTIHQWPATLVQPVGSPLSLECTVEGTSNPNLYWYRQAAGRGLQLLFYSVGIGQISSEVPQNLSASRPQDRQFILSSKKLLLSDSGFYLCAYGGGYGYTFGSGTRLTVV.

The V and J genes are TRBV11-2 and TRBJ2-7, with D unresolved. V was clipped by 2 bases and J by 3 bases, with 11 bases between them. CDR1 and CDR2 (germline): SGHAT, FQNNGV. The CDR3 is made up of 14 amino acids. CDR3 nucleotides: TGTGCCAGCAGCTTACCCGTACGGCACTACGAGCAGTACTTC. Residues: CASSLPVRHYEQYF.

This clone was seen a few times. The genes are TRBV2 and TRBJ1-2, with D perhaps TRBD1 (6 bases). CDR1 and CDR2 from the germline V gene are SNHLY and FYNNEI. The CDR3 is 10 residues long. Trimming cost V 10 bases and J 6 bases, with 9 bases left between them. The CDR3 DNA reads TGTGCCACCACAGGGAATGGCTACACCTTC. It translates to CATTGNGYTF.

In the case of this clone: One end of the junction is discordant with germline, which a read error may explain. This chain connects TRBV18 to TRBJ2-7; TRBD1 matches 9 bases. CDR3 size: 15 residues. Germline loops: CDR1 KGHSH, CDR2 LQKENI. CDR3 nucleotide sequence: TGTGCCAGCTCAGCTGTACCGACTAGGGGGACAGGGATCTCCTTC. Amino acids: CASSAVPTRGTGISF.

The V gene is TRBV9, the J gene TRBJ2-3; possible D gene TRBD1, 6 bases. Germline V gene sequence: CDR1 SGDLS, CDR2 YYNGEE. Trimming took 3 bases from V and 2 from J, leaving 13 bases between them. The length of the CDR3 is 15 residues. CDR3 protein: CASSAMTGTTDTQYF. DNA for the CDR3: TGTGCCAGCAGCGCGATGACAGGTACCACAGATACGCAGTATTTT.